This entry features one TCR beta chain sequence. TCRdb processed the 5' RACE reads anew with MiXCR; each CDR3 protein has one entry. The table records fewer than 120,000 distinct CDR3 sequences, around 13% of them present only once. This sample stems from a study of early T cells in non-severe SARS-CoV-2 infection. This CDR3 comprises 15 residues. Per the germline V gene, CDR1 is SGHRS and CDR2 is YFSETQ. J gave up 4 bases and V 4 bases, and 8 bases lay outside the gene matches. Here the sequenced sample was whole blood, taken at baseline. The source of this sequence is an adult who was a healthcare worker with PCR-confirmed SARS-CoV-2 infection or an uninfected control (not recorded which). This chain uses TRBV5-1 with TRBJ2-3, with TRBD2 matching 8 bases. CDR3: CASSPVDSGADTQYF. For the CDR3, the DNA is TGCGCCAGCAGCCCTGTAGATAGCGGGGCAGATACGCAGTATTTT. The whole variable domain, filled in from reference TRBV5-1 and TRBJ2-3, reads KAGVTQTPRYLIKTRGQQVTLSCSPISGHRSVSWYQQTPGQGLQFLFEYFSETQRNKGNFPGRFSGRQFSNSRSEMNVSTLELGDSALYLCASSPVDSGADTQYFGPGTRLTVL.